This T cell receptor (beta chain) was observed in a study of blood T cell repertoires in COVID-19 (dated by TCRdb to about 2020). About the study as a whole: Collaborator samples came from the United States, Italy and Spain and covered acute and convalescent phases of COVID-19. The samples were drawn from two sources: the first 160 participants of the ongoing ImmuneRACE study, and fewer than 1,500 subjects contributed by 6 global collaborators. Where available, HLA class I and class II types were taken from metadata supplied by the sample provider and were not determined by assay-based typing. The material from the prospective study consisted of cDNA or gDNA derived from T cells, B-cell-depleted T cells, or PBMCs. The dataset comprised deeply sampled blood TCRbeta repertoires from subjects exposed to, actively infected with, or recovered from COVID-19. Nearly every sample came with metadata listing a de-identified subject ID, COVID-19 status, age in years and sex. The repertoires were released in a freely available public database meant as a resource for research on the immune response to SARS-CoV-2. The study at large found these results: Clinical and demographic metadata were provided uncurated, with the amount varying by source and participant.

The immunoSEQ Assay, a bias-controlled multiplex PCR, was used to amplify TCRbeta CDR3 regions from genomic DNA. On the authors' methods: The number of nucleated cells in each sample was estimated from the amplification of reference gene primers within the assay. Sequence reads were collapsed and filtered to measure the absolute abundance of every unique TCRbeta CDR3 rearrangement. For each sample, productive Simpson clonality was calculated by taking the square root of Simpson's diversity index across productive rearrangements. Held by TCRdb, this immuneACCESS table contains in-frame sequences only and omits some clones. Under half of the omission traces to an unresolved V gene where checked; the cause of the rest is unknown. Clone size and the V and J calls come from that table; the DNA yielded D and trimming. In all, the sample holds hundreds of thousands of clones, and more than 70% of those were seen once. The ten top clones hold 2% to 2.5% of the sample.

As for this clone: No antigen is known for it. Per-base qualities were not stored, and no clone one base away is much larger.

Another Seattle source contributed samples from volunteer blood donors who had recovered from COVID-19. Collaborating institutions collected whole blood in K2EDTA tubes following their own protocols. Collaborator samples were shipped for TCRbeta analysis as frozen whole blood, isolated PBMCs, or DNA extracted from either sample type. CDR1 is given as LGHNA and CDR2 as YSLEER, both from the germline V gene. Inclusive of the bounding cysteine and phenylalanine, the CDR3 is 16 residues long. The only DNA kept is the CDR3, 48 bases in frame from the first base. V is pared back by 0 bases and J by 0 bases, with 9 bases lying between the germline termini.

This sequence was found in a woman in her thirties or forties who had recovered from COVID-19. What was sequenced was peripheral blood. This sequence uses TRBV4-3 and TRBJ1-3, and possibly TRBD1, on 5 matching bases. CDR3 sequence: CASSQEYRSSGNTIYF. The DNA reads as follows: TGCGCCAGCAGCCAAGAATACAGGTCCTCTGGAAACACCATATATTTT.